Presented here are 11 T cell receptor beta chains from one specimen sequenced in a study of T-cell reconstitution after alpha-beta-depleted transplantation in children. Unique molecular identifiers were incorporated when the TCRbeta library was constructed. TCRdb used MiXCR to reprocess the PCR reads, holding one entry per CDR3 protein. This repertoire shows under 300,000 distinct CDR3 sequences, around a tenth found once; its top ten account for around 20%. Source: peripheral blood, taken 180 days after TCRalphabeta/CD19-depleted stem cell transplant. The origin of the receptors is a male patient aged 2 to 10 who had a stem cell transplant for chronic granulomatous disease, so the T cells may come from the graft donor.

This clonotype was observed many times. The V call is TRBV10-3, the J call TRBJ2-1; D remains unclear. The germline gives CDR1 ENHRY, CDR2 SYGVKD. CDR3 length: 11 residues. V shed 4 bases and J shed 5 bases, with 3 bases lying between them. CDR3 DNA sequence: TGTGCCATCAGTGCAAACAATGAGCAGTTCTTC. Protein product: CAISANNEQFF.

This clonotype has a count of ten or more. V gene TRBV10-2 combines with J gene TRBJ2-7; D gene unclear. The length of the CDR3 is 13 residues. Germline lookup yields CDR1 WSHSY and CDR2 SAAADI. The V end was cut by 3 bases, the J end by 7 bases, with 13 bases between. The CDR3 coding sequence is TGCGCCAGCAGTGACTTGTCCCTTTTGGAGCAGTACTTC. Translation gives CASSDLSLLEQYF.

This clonotype was detected many times. V gene TRBV12-3 or TRBV12-4 combines with J gene TRBJ2-4, with D perhaps matching TRBD2 (6 bases). V lost 3 bases to trimming and J lost 0 bases, with 15 bases between them. The CDR3 has 17 amino acids. The CDR3 DNA reads as TGTGCCAGCAGTTTTGGGGCGGGACCGATAGCCAAAAACATTCAGTACTTC. It specifies CASSFGAGPIAKNIQYF.

This clonotype was counted at least ten times. The gene calls are TRBV7-9 and TRBJ2-2; 7 bases line up with TRBD1. The V segment lost 5 bases and the J segment 0 bases; nucleotides outside the gene matches: 3. Germline assignment: CDR1 SEHNR and CDR2 FQNEAQ (reference sequence). The CDR3 length is 15 residues. CDR3 DNA sequence: TGTGCCAGCAGCATGACAGGGACGAACACCGGGGAGCTGTTTTTT. It yields the protein CASSMTGTNTGELFF.

This clonotype was recorded many times. The chain's CDR3 is CSAKGAVRLAGFYNEQFF. The CDR3 coding sequence is TGCAGTGCTAAGGGGGCGGTGAGGCTAGCGGGATTCTACAATGAGCAGTTCTTC. The chain employs TRBV20-1 and TRBJ2-1; TRBD2 agrees at 9 bases. CDR3 length: 18 residues. V lost 4 bases to trimming and J lost 3 bases; unmatched junction nucleotides: 16. Germline V gene lookup returns CDR1 DFQATT and CDR2 SNEGSKA (reference sequence).

In the case of this clonotype: This may arise from a read error, as a much more abundant clone is one base away. The V and J genes are TRBV24-1 and TRBJ1-2; D possibly corresponds to TRBD1 (6 bases). CDR1 is KGHDR, CDR2 SFDVKD, per germline. The CDR3 is 13 amino acids. V lost 7 bases to trimming and J lost 6 bases, with 14 bases between them. CDR3 sequence reads: CATSRGSNHGYTF. The CDR3 DNA follows: TGTGCCACCAGCAGGGGAAGCAACCATGGCTACACCTTC.

This clonotype occurred many times. The chain recombines TRBV12-3 or TRBV12-4 with TRBJ2-4, with 10 positions matching TRBD2. CDR3 length: 17 amino acids. J gave up 1 base and V 6 bases, and 9 bases lay outside the gene matches. CDR3: CASSPLAGVRAKNIQYF. The CDR3 nucleotides are TGTGCCAGCAGCCCCCTAGCGGGAGTGAGGGCCAAAAACATTCAGTACTTC.

This clonotype was detected ten times or more. In DNA form, the CDR3 reads TGCGCCAGCAGCCCTTCACCAGGGGATCAGCCCCAGCATTTT. Its translation is CASSPSPGDQPQHF. The chain is built from TRBV5-1 and TRBJ1-5, with a weak D call TRBD1 (6 bases). Trimming shortened V by 4 bases and J by 5 bases, and 13 bases separated the two germline ends. The CDR3 contains 14 residues. Germline loops: CDR1 SGHRS, CDR2 YFSETQ. Full variable domain (remainder filled in from reference TRBV5-1 and TRBJ1-5): KAGVTQTPRYLIKTRGQQVTLSCSPISGHRSVSWYQQTPGQGLQFLFEYFSETQRNKGNFPGRFSGRQFSNSRSEMNVSTLELGDSALYLCASSPSPGDQPQHFGDGTRLSIL.

The rearrangement links TRBV30 to TRBJ1-5, with D unresolved. Trimming shortened V by 2 bases and J by 6 bases, and 14 bases separated the two germline ends. Germline values: CDR1 GTSNPN, CDR2 SVGIG (reference sequence). The CDR3 runs to 14 residues. This CDR3 reads CAWSMGGVGQPQHF. The CDR3 DNA is TGTGCCTGGAGTATGGGAGGTGTAGGTCAGCCCCAGCATTTT.

This clonotype was observed many times. This chain links TRBV20-1 with TRBJ2-4; D is ambiguous. CDR3 length: 11 residues. The germline gives CDR1 DFQATT, CDR2 SNEGSKA (reference sequence). V was cut by 3 bases and J by 2 bases, with 2 bases left in between. The CDR3 DNA is TGCAGTGCTAGGACCAAAAACATTCAGTACTTC. Translation gives CSARTKNIQYF.

This clonotype was detected many times. V gene TRBV25-1 combines with J gene TRBJ1-4, with a weak D call TRBD1 (6 bases). CDR3 length: 13 residues. V was cut by 6 bases and J by 7 bases, with 12 bases left in between. From germline, CDR1 is MGHDK and CDR2 SYGVNS. CDR3: CASSPRGVEKLFF. The DNA of the CDR3 is TGTGCCAGCAGCCCCAGGGGAGTTGAAAAACTGTTTTTT.